Below, one T cell receptor beta chain is given with its context. Its cognate antigen is unknown. This specimen comes from a study of vaccination effects on CD4 cells after COVID-19. Study information: Two recovered convalescent patients were sampled 16 days and one week pre-vaccination.

Measured with immunoSEQ multiplex PCR; TCRdb has only the in-frame clones, and not every one. The sample holds about 20,000 clones; roughly 74% are singletons and the top ten take about 15%. V lost 4 bases and J 1 base, leaving 4 bases between the germline ends. The CDR3 consists of 12 residues. Germline V gene sequence: CDR1 SNHLY, CDR2 FYNNEI. Viral peptide pool expansion of antigen-specific CD4+ T cells preceded sequencing in the ViraFEST assay. Having been cultured for approximately ten days, the cells underwent CD4+ T cell isolation. PCR-confirmed SARS-CoV-2 infection occurred in the person between March and December 2020. IL-2 at 10 IU/ml and peptides at roughly 9.6 ug/ml were added to cultured PBMC, around 2.2 million per well. Replacing half the medium with IL-2 medium was done on days 3 and 7.

The sequence derives from a human donor who had a prior SARS-CoV-2 infection. Sequencing was performed on CD4+ T cells from PBMCs cultured with SARS-CoV-2 spike peptides, taken before COVID-19 vaccination. This chain links TRBV2 with TRBJ2-5; unclear D gene. CDR3 loop: CASSVVQETQYF. CDR3 nucleotide sequence: TGTGCCAGCAGTGTTGTCCAAGAGACCCAGTACTTC. The whole variable domain, filled in from reference TRBV2 and TRBJ2-5, reads EPEVTQTPSHQVTQMGQEVILRCVPISNHLYFYWYRQILGQKVEFLVSFYNNEISEKSEIFDDQFSVERPDGSNFTLKIRSTKLEDSAMYFCASSVVQETQYFGPGTRLLVL.